This is a list of T cell receptor beta chains from one sample in a study of T-cell reconstitution after alpha-beta-depleted transplantation in children. MiXCR was run by TCRdb on the PCR reads, yielding one entry per CDR3 protein. The table records some 550,000 distinct CDR3 sequences, under 25% of them present only once. This specimen was PBMCs, mostly from graft donor cells, taken 360 days after TCRalphabeta/CD19-depleted stem cell transplant. Receptors originate from a boy less than two years old who had a stem cell transplant for acute myeloid leukemia, so the T cells may come from the graft donor. Each CDR3 is given with its conserved first and last residue. The D gene is left open where the match is weak. Clone size appears in some rows only: once, few, many, or a class for an expanded clone.

>many|.|TRBJ1-1|TRBV12-3/TRBV12-4
TGTGCCAGCAGTTGGGACACGAACACTGAAGCTTTCTTT
CASSWDTNTEAFF
>many|.|TRBJ2-3|TRBV11-2
TGTGCCAGCAGCTTATTGCCTAGGCAACCCACAGATACGCAGTATTTT
CASSLLPRQPTDTQYF
>few|.|TRBJ2-7|TRBV4-3
TGCGCCAGCAGCCAACAAGTGTCCCCAGCCTACGAGCAGTACTTC
CASSQQVSPAYEQYF
>many|.|TRBJ1-1|TRBV29-1
TGCAGCGTTGACCCCATCATGAACACTGAAGCTTTCTTT
CSVDPIMNTEAFF
>.|TRBD1|TRBJ2-6|TRBV29-1
TGCAGCGTTTTGTTGCAGGGAAGGGGGCTCTCTGGGGCCAACGTCCTGACTTTC
CSVLLQGRGLSGANVLTF
>few|TRBD1|TRBJ1-5|TRBV15
TGTGCCACCAGCAGACCTTGGACAGGGCGTCATCAGCCCCAGCATTTT
CATSRPWTGRHQPQHF
>few|.|TRBJ1-2|TRBV6-1
TGTGCCAGCAGGTCTATTCGGACCGGTAACTATGGCTACACCTTC
CASRSIRTGNYGYTF
>.|TRBD1|TRBJ2-1|TRBV7-9
TGTGCCAGCAGCTCGACAGGGGCCGCCTACAATGAGCAGTTCTTC
CASSSTGAAYNEQFF
>many|.|TRBJ1-1|TRBV6-5
TGTGCCAGCAGTTACCCGGGCAAGAACACTGAAGCTTTCTTT
CASSYPGKNTEAFF
>many|.|TRBJ2-1|TRBV20-1
TGCAGTGCAGACTCCAGGAGGAGCTCCTACAATGAGCAGTTCTTC
CSADSRRSSYNEQFF
>.|TRBD1|TRBJ1-5|TRBV20-1
TGCAGTGCTATCCAGACAGGGCCCATCAATCAGCCCCAGCATTTT
CSAIQTGPINQPQHF
>.|TRBD1|TRBJ2-5|TRBV20-1
TGCAGTGCTTTAGACAGGGGCGAGGGTACCCAGTACTTC
CSALDRGEGTQYF
>.|TRBD1|TRBJ2-1|TRBV20-1
TGCAGTGCTAGAGATCCAAGAACAGGGGGTAATGAGCAGTTCTTC
CSARDPRTGGNEQFF
>.|TRBD1|TRBJ2-7|TRBV5-1
TGCGCCAGCAGCTTCCCCGGGACAGGGGGCGAGGAGCAGTACTTC
CASSFPGTGGEEQYF
>.|TRBD1|TRBJ2-7|TRBV20-1
TGCAGTGCTAGACCCGACAGGGTCTCCTACGAGCAGTACTTC
CSARPDRVSYEQYF
>.|.|TRBJ2-7|TRBV20-1
TGCAGTGCTAGGGATTTCCGGGACGACTACGAGCAGTACTTC
CSARDFRDDYEQYF
>many|TRBD1|TRBJ1-3|TRBV12-3/TRBV12-4
TGTGCCAGCAGCCCAGGGGGTTTCTCTGGAAACACCATATATTTT
CASSPGGFSGNTIYF
>.|.|TRBJ2-7|TRBV1
TGCACCAGCAGCCAAGATCGGCAGGGGGATAGGGAGCAGTACTTC
CTSSQDRQGDREQYF
>few|.|TRBJ2-7|TRBV29-1
TGCAGCGTGGATACGAGCTACGAGCAGTACTTC
CSVDTSYEQYF
>.|.|TRBJ2-1|TRBV20-1
TGCAGTGCTAGGCGGATAGCGGCCTCTTATGAGCAGTTCTTC
CSARRIAASYEQFF
>.|.|TRBJ2-3|TRBV7-2
TGTGCCAGCAGCTTTATCTTCGAGGATACGCAGTATTTT
CASSFIFEDTQYF
>.|TRBD1|TRBJ1-2|TRBV20-1
TGCAGTGCTCCGACAGGGGCCTATGGCTACACCTTC
CSAPTGAYGYTF
>few|TRBD2|TRBJ2-3|TRBV6-1
TGTGCCAGCTCCCGGGGGAGCGGGGTGGATACGCAGTATTTT
CASSRGSGVDTQYF
>few|TRBD1|TRBJ1-2|TRBV20-1
TGCAGTGCTAGCCCACAGGGGAGTGAGAATGGCTACACCTTC
CSASPQGSENGYTF
>many|.|TRBJ2-5|TRBV20-1
TGCAGTGCTAGAGAGGGCATACAAGAGACCCAGTACTTC
CSAREGIQETQYF
>many|.|TRBJ2-1|TRBV12-3/TRBV12-4
TGTGCCAGCAGTTTCCGCATGGACCGAAATGAGCAGTTCTTC
CASSFRMDRNEQFF
>.|.|TRBJ1-1|TRBV6-2/TRBV6-3
TGTGCCAGCAGCAACCACAGGGTGAACACTGAAGCTTTCTTT
CASSNHRVNTEAFF
>few|.|TRBJ1-3|TRBV29-1
TGCAGCGTTATCAATACAGGGTCAATCTCTGGAAACACCATATATTTT
CSVINTGSISGNTIYF
>.|TRBD1|TRBJ1-2|TRBV7-2
TGTGCCAGCAGCCGCGACAGGGGGGTTAGCGACTATGGCTACACCTTC
CASSRDRGVSDYGYTF
>.|TRBD1|TRBJ2-1|TRBV5-6
TGTGCCAGCAGCTTGGGGGACAGGGGGCTTTTCGGTGAGCAGTTCTTC
CASSLGDRGLFGEQFF
>.|.|TRBJ2-5|TRBV11-2
TGTGCCAGCAGCGGACCCCATACAGGGATAGAGACCCAGTACTTC
CASSGPHTGIETQYF
>few|.|TRBJ2-1|TRBV12-3/TRBV12-4
TGTGCCAGCAGTTTAAGTCTAGCGCGGAATGAGCAGTTCTTC
CASSLSLARNEQFF
>.|.|TRBJ1-1|TRBV6-2/TRBV6-3
TGTGCCAGCAGTTACTCCTACAGTAGGGCCTTCACTGAAGCTTTCTTT
CASSYSYSRAFTEAFF